This passage covers 26 T cell receptor beta chains from one sample sequenced in a study of shared clonotypes between healthy human individuals. Generated by immunoSEQ multiplex PCR, the TCRdb table keeps only in-frame clones and is missing some. Of a few million clones listed, almost 96% are singletons. The sequenced sample consisted of naive CD4+ T cells sorted from blood. Subset meaning: CD45RA+ positively selected. These receptors all stem from a man aged 18 to 29 in good health.

With respect to this clone: The same CDR3 also results from other DNA sequences found in this sample. The chain employs TRBV6-6 and TRBJ2-2, with 7 bases lining up with TRBD1. The CDR3 is made up of 14 amino acids. J gave up 1 base and V 5 bases, and 1 base lay outside the gene matches. Germline assignment: CDR1 MNHNY and CDR2 SVGAGI (reference sequence). The CDR3 DNA reads as TGTGCCAGCAGTAGGACAGGGAACACCGGGGAGCTGTTTTTT. This translates into CASSRTGNTGELFF.

Only one count was recorded for this clone. The genes are TRBV30 and TRBJ1-5; possible D gene TRBD1, 5 bases. The CDR3 loop spans 14 amino acids. Deletions cut 1 base from V and 3 bases from J, with 10 bases between. Per the germline V gene, CDR1 is GTSNPN and CDR2 is SVGIG (reference sequence). CDR3 region: CAWSAGGNNQPQHF. CDR3 bases: TGTGCCTGGAGTGCGGGGGGGAACAATCAGCCCCAGCATTTT.

On this clone itself: The identical CDR3 is also encoded by other nucleotide sequences in the sample. The rearrangement uses TRBV6-5 and TRBJ2-7; tentatively, D is TRBD2 (7 bases). Germline CDR1 MNHEY, CDR2 SVGAGI. Trimming removed 6 bases at V and 2 bases at J, with 11 bases between. CDR3 length: 13 residues. The DNA for the CDR3 is TGTGCCAGCAGCTCCGGGGGGCCCTACGAGCAGTACTTC. Translated: CASSSGGPYEQYF.

This chain connects TRBV23-1 to TRBJ2-3; no firm D call. TRBV23-1 is assigned to the ORF class and has an uncertain function. This CDR3 is 14 amino acids long. V was clipped by 0 bases and J by 2 bases, with 6 bases between them. The CDR3 protein is CASSQSRTTDTQYF. CDR3 sequence (DNA): TGCGCCAGCAGTCAATCGAGAACCACAGATACGCAGTATTTT.

A remark on this clone: Other nucleotide sequences in the sample specify the same CDR3. The rearrangement links TRBV4-3 to TRBJ2-1; TRBD2 agrees at 9 bases. Germline V gene lookup returns CDR1 LGHNA and CDR2 YSLEER. J lost 8 bases, V lost 1 base, and 6 bases had no gene match. CDR3 length equals 15 residues. The CDR3 sequence is CASSQVASGIYEQFF. The DNA for the CDR3 is TGCGCCAGCAGCCAAGTAGCTAGCGGGATATATGAGCAGTTCTTC.

This sequence joins TRBV5-1 and TRBJ2-5; TRBD2 matches 8 bases. V dropped 6 bases and J dropped 2; count of bases not matched to a gene: 9. This CDR3 has 15 residues. Germline-derived CDR1 and CDR2 are SGHRS and YFSETQ. The CDR3 DNA follows: TGCGCCAGCACACTAGCGGTGACCGGTCAAGAGACCCAGTACTTC. This translates into CASTLAVTGQETQYF.

This rearrangement joins TRBV7-8 to TRBJ1-2; D not certain. Germline assignment: CDR1 SGHVS and CDR2 FQNEAQ. The CDR3 runs 13 residues. Trimming shortened V by 1 base and J by 10 bases, and 13 bases separated the two germline ends. CDR3 sequence (DNA): TGTGCCAGCAGCTTAGGCGTCAGTAGGGCCTACACCTTC. It encodes CASSLGVSRAYTF.

The V call is TRBV19, the J call TRBJ1-1; 8 nucleotides line up with TRBD1. J lost 2 bases, V lost 5 bases, and 7 bases had no gene match. Germline values: CDR1 LNHDA, CDR2 SQIVND (reference sequence). The CDR3 totals 15 residues. In nucleotides, the CDR3 is TGTGCCAGTAGTGAGCAGGGGGCAATAAACACTGAAGCTTTCTTT. Translated: CASSEQGAINTEAFF.

The V call is TRBV15, the J call TRBJ1-3; 7 bases line up with TRBD1. Trimming took 2 bases from V and 6 from J; bases not matched to a gene: 7. Per germline, CDR1 LNHNV and CDR2 YYDKDF (reference sequence). The CDR3 has 15 amino acids. The chain's CDR3 is CATSRPDREVNTIYF. CDR3 in DNA: TGTGCCACCAGCAGACCCGACAGGGAAGTAAACACCATATATTTT.

The V and J genes are TRBV5-1 and TRBJ2-7, with 10 bases fitting TRBD2. V shed 4 bases, J shed 6 bases, and the junction held 22 bases outside the gene matches. The V gene's germline CDR1 is SGHRS and CDR2 YFSETQ. CDR3 length: 19 amino acids. CDR3 sequence: CASSRPPPSGGPPRAEQYF. The DNA of the CDR3 is TGCGCCAGCAGCCGCCCCCCTCCTAGCGGGGGTCCCCCTCGGGCCGAGCAGTACTTC.

The V and J genes are TRBV11-3 and TRBJ2-7; 7 positions agree with TRBD2. The germline V gene has CDR1 SGHNT and CDR2 YENEEA. The V gene end was trimmed by 3 bases and the J gene end by 3 bases; junction bases not matched to a gene: 2. CDR3 length equals 13 residues. This CDR3 reads CASSLGDYYEQYF. CDR3 nucleotide sequence: TGTGCCAGCAGCTTGGGGGACTACTACGAGCAGTACTTC.

The gene calls are TRBV29-1 and TRBJ2-3; either TRBD1 or TRBD2 may fit D (5 bases each). CDR3 length equals 12 residues. V was shortened by 4 bases and J by 7 bases, with 12 bases between the two germline ends. The germline V gene has CDR1 SQVTM and CDR2 ANQGSEA. CDR3 in amino acids: CSVVEGTNTQYF. The CDR3 nucleotides are TGCAGCGTTGTCGAGGGGACGAATACGCAGTATTTT.

The V gene is TRBV6-4, the J gene TRBJ1-4, with D possibly matching TRBD1 (5 bases). Looked up from germline, CDR1 is MRHNA and CDR2 is SNTAGT. Trimming took off 6 bases at V and 8 bases at J, with 25 bases between the two ends. The CDR3 length is 17 residues. CDR3 protein: CASSRTLPRDLEEKLFF. As DNA, the CDR3 is TGTGCCAGCAGCCGGACCCTCCCTCGGGACCTAGAGGAAAAACTGTTTTTT.

This chain uses TRBV28 with TRBJ1-5; D gene unclear. Germline-derived CDR1 and CDR2 are MDHEN and SYDVKM. Between the trimmed V and J ends, which lost 7 bases and 0 bases, there was a span of 4 bases. There are 12 residues in the CDR3. The CDR3 spells CASIGSNQPQHF. The CDR3 DNA is TGTGCCAGCATCGGTAGCAATCAGCCCCAGCATTTT.

The chain recombines TRBV7-8 with TRBJ2-7, with D tentatively TRBD2 (6 bases). The CDR3 totals 14 residues. Germline V gene lookup returns CDR1 SGHVS and CDR2 FQNEAQ. Trimming pared 2 bases from V and 2 bases from J, leaving 10 bases between. The CDR3 spells CASSLQEGPYEQYF. In nucleotides, the CDR3 is TGTGCCAGCAGCTTACAGGAGGGACCCTACGAGCAGTACTTC.

The rearrangement uses TRBV6-5 and TRBJ2-7; tentative D call: TRBD1 (6 bases). The CDR3 runs 14 residues. V gave up 4 bases and J gave up 4 bases, with 14 bases separating them. Looked up from germline, CDR1 is MNHEY and CDR2 is SVGAGI. CDR3 DNA: TGTGCCAGCAGTTCCTTAGAGGGGGAGTACGAGCAGTACTTC. It yields the protein CASSSLEGEYEQYF.

The chain employs TRBV7-2 and TRBJ2-3; 7 positions agree with TRBD2. The CDR3 runs to 16 residues. V trimming: 3 bases; J trimming: 5 bases; junction bases outside the gene matches: 11. Germline values: CDR1 SGHTA, CDR2 FQGNSA. This chain's CDR3 is CASSFLGGSKGDTQYF. The CDR3 nucleotides read TGTGCCAGCAGCTTTTTAGGCGGGAGTAAAGGAGATACGCAGTATTTT.

The chain combines TRBV7-6 with TRBJ2-1; tentatively, D is TRBD2 (5 bases). CDR3 length: 15 residues. Looked up from germline, CDR1 is SGHVS and CDR2 is FNYEAQ. Trimming shortened V by 3 bases and J by 1 base, and 10 bases separated the two germline ends. The DNA for the CDR3 is TGTGCCAGCAGCTTGTCGGGAATTTCCTACAATGAGCAGTTCTTC. Amino acid sequence: CASSLSGISYNEQFF.

The chain couples TRBV4-1 to TRBJ2-1, with 7 bases aligning to TRBD1. Unmatched junction bases numbered 4, after V lost 0 bases and J lost 2 bases. The V gene's germline CDR1 is MGHRA and CDR2 YSYEKL. This CDR3 has 16 amino acids. The CDR3 here is CASSQDQDRTYNEQFF. Here the CDR3 DNA reads TGCGCCAGCAGCCAAGATCAGGACAGGACCTACAATGAGCAGTTCTTC.

The rearrangement uses TRBV18 and TRBJ2-7; D might be TRBD2 (5 bases). Germline V gene sequence: CDR1 KGHSH, CDR2 LQKENI. Trimming took 3 bases from V and 0 from J, leaving 12 bases between them. CDR3 length: 15 residues. CDR3 in DNA: TGTGCCAGCTCACCTGAAGGCGGGCCCTCCTACGAGCAGTACTTC. Its protein is CASSPEGGPSYEQYF. Looking up the rest from reference TRBV18 and TRBJ2-7 gives the full variable domain: NAGVMQNPRHLVRRRGQEARLRCSPMKGHSHVYWYRQLPEEGLKFMVYLQKENIIDESGMPKERFSAEFPKEGPSILRIQQVVRGDSAAYFCASSPEGGPSYEQYFGPGTRLTVT.

The chain couples TRBV30 to TRBJ1-6; D gene ambiguous. Germline CDR1 and CDR2: GTSNPN and SVGIG (reference sequence). The CDR3 has 13 amino acids. V was trimmed by 7 bases and J by 10 bases, leaving 17 bases between them. The CDR3 coding sequence is TGTGCCTCCTCGGATCGCCCGGACTCACCCCTCCACTTT. Translating it yields CASSDRPDSPLHF.

CDR3 sequence (DNA): TGTGCCATCAGTGAAAACCCGTTCACTGAAGCTTTCTTT. Encoded protein: CAISENPFTEAFF. The chain has TRBV10-3 and TRBJ1-1; D unclear. Between the trimmed V and J ends, which lost 3 bases and 4 bases, there was a span of 9 bases. This CDR3 comprises 13 residues. Germline CDR1 reads ENHRY; CDR2 reads SYGVKD.

The chain combines TRBV7-9 with TRBJ1-5; a weak D match, TRBD1 (6 bases). The CDR3 is 13 residues long. Germline CDR1 reads SEHNR; CDR2 reads FQNEAQ (reference sequence). Between the trimmed V and J ends, which lost 2 bases and 10 bases, there was a span of 12 bases. The CDR3 bases are TGTGCCAGCAGCTTACAAGACAGGTCACCCCAGCATTTT. This sequence encodes CASSLQDRSPQHF.

CDR3 nucleotides: TGTGCCAGCAGCTTATCTAGCGGGTTTTTCACAGATACGCAGTATTTT. Translation: CASSLSSGFFTDTQYF. The chain combines TRBV7-8 with TRBJ2-3; 8 bases are shared with TRBD2. Germline V gene data show CDR1 as SGHVS and CDR2 as FQNEAQ. The CDR3 has 16 amino acids. V was clipped by 2 bases and J by 2 bases; unmatched bases: 6.

This clone was counted a single time. The sample holds other DNA sequences that translate to the same CDR3. This rearrangement joins TRBV2 to TRBJ1-1, with TRBD1 matching over 7 bases. In germline, CDR1 is SNHLY, CDR2 FYNNEI. V lost 5 bases to trimming and J lost 1 base; unmatched junction nucleotides: 4. The CDR3 has 14 residues. CDR3 nucleotides: TGTGCCAGCAGTTCCGGGACAGCGAACACTGAAGCTTTCTTT. The encoded protein is CASSSGTANTEAFF.

V usage is TRBV4-3 and J usage is TRBJ1-6; D remains ambiguous. The ends were cut back, 3 bases at V and 9 bases at J, with 15 bases in the middle. Germline CDR1 and CDR2: LGHNA and YSLEER. The CDR3 spans 15 residues. CDR3 residues: CASSQYGLDSSPLHF. The CDR3 DNA follows: TGCGCCAGCAGCCAGTACGGACTGGACTCTTCACCCCTCCACTTT.